The source of this T cell receptor (beta chain) is a study of graft-versus-host responses after intestinal transplantation. Clones were read by immunoSEQ multiplex PCR, and TCRdb kept only the in-frame ones, dropping some. Of 60,000 to 75,000 clones listed, about 89% are singletons. The junction had 2 bases not matched to a gene; V was cut back by 3 bases and J by 3 bases. The CDR3 is 13 residues long. Germline assignment: CDR1 SEHNR and CDR2 FQNEAQ (reference sequence). Regarding this clone: Its antigen is as yet unknown.

The chain is built from TRBV7-9 and TRBJ2-7; 7 bases fit TRBD1. This TCR was recovered from a human donor who received an intestinal transplant. The sample here was unstimulated CD8+ T cells sorted from spleen or lymph node cells, taken before intestinal transplant. As DNA, the CDR3 is TGTGCCAGCAGCTTCCGGGACAGCTACGAGCAGTACTTC. Translating gives CASSFRDSYEQYF.